Reported below is one T cell receptor (beta chain). The antigen remains undetermined. These data are taken from a study of OX40 agonist ivuxolimab in advanced cancers. Study as a whole: In this cohort, patients received ivuxolimab, an agonistic anti-OX40 (CD134) antibody. Prior therapy, whether anti-PD-1, anti-PD-L1 or anti-CTLA-4, was allowed, and roughly 41% had some.

Study results and limitations: Some patients who did not respond also had low normalized T-cell clonal expansion.

Losses at the gene ends were 3 bases for V and 5 bases for J; bases not matched to a gene: 12. Germline assignment: CDR1 SEHNR and CDR2 FQNEAQ (reference sequence). The CDR3 length is 17 residues. TCRdb keeps only in-frame clones here, not all; method: immunoSEQ multiplex PCR. The sample has about 100,000 clones, less than 95% seen once; the top ten hold about 0.67%. The chain has TRBV7-9 and TRBJ2-5; 10 nucleotides line up with TRBD2. The TCR originated in an adult with an advanced solid tumor such as melanoma, head and neck, liver or kidney cancer. Sequenced material: CD4+ or CD8+ T cells sorted from blood, taken in a trial of the OX40 agonist ivuxolimab. The CDR3 here is CASSFPLAGELRETQYF. The CDR3 DNA sequence: TGTGCCAGCAGCTTCCCCCTAGCGGGAGAGTTGCGGGAGACCCAGTACTTC.